This entry is about one T cell receptor beta chain. This CDR3 comprises 14 residues. The V gene end was trimmed by 6 bases and the J gene end by 7 bases; junction bases not matched to a gene: 9. The germline V gene encodes CDR1 ENHRY and CDR2 SYGVKD. This sample was included in a study of CD8+CD57+ T cells in acquired aplastic anemia. Profiles of TCR beta VDJ and CDR3 were generated from a genomic DNA template. One entry per CDR3 protein results from TCRdb running MiXCR on the reads. The data contain fewer than 250,000 distinct CDR3 sequences, roughly half of them singletons. This clonotype was sampled from a human donor in good health, serving as a control. Sequencing was performed on sorted CD4+, CD8+, or CD8+CD57+ T cells (not recorded which) from PBMCs. The J gene is TRBJ2-1, the V gene TRBV10-3; 7 bases agree with TRBD1. DNA for the CDR3: TGTGCCATCAGGGAGCTAGGGGGCGGGAATGAGCAGTTCTTC. As protein: CAIRELGGGNEQFF.